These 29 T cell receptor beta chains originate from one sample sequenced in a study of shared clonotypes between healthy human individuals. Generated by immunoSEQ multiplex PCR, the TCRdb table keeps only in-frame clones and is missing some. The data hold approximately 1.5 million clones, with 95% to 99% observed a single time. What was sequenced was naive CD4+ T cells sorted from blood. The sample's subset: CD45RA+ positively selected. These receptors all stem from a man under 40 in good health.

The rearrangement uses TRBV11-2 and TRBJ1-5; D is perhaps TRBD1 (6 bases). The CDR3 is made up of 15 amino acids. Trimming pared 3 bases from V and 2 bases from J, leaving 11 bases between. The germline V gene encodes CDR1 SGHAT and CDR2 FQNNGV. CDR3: CASSFSPGGNQPQHF. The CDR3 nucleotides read TGTGCCAGCAGCTTTTCCCCAGGGGGCAATCAGCCCCAGCATTTT.

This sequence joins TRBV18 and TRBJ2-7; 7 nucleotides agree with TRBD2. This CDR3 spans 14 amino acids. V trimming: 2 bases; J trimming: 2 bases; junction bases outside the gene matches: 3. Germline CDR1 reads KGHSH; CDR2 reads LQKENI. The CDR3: CASSPMGGAYEQYF. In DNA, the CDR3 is TGTGCCAGCTCACCAATGGGGGGGGCCTACGAGCAGTACTTC.

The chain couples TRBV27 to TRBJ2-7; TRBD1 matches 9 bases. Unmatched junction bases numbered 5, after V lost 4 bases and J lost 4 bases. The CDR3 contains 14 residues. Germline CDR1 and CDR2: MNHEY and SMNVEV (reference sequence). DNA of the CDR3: TGTGCCAGCAGTTCCCTCGGGACAGGGTACGAGCAGTACTTC. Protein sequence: CASSSLGTGYEQYF.

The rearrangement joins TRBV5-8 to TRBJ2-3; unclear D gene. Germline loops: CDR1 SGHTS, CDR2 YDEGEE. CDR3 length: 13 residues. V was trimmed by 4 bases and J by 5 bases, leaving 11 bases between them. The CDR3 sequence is CASSRNWLDTQYF. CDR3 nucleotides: TGTGCCAGCAGCCGCAACTGGTTAGATACGCAGTATTTT.

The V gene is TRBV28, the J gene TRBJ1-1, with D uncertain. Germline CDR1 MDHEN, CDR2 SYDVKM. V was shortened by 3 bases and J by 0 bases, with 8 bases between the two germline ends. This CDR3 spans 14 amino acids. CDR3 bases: TGTGCCAGCAGTTTTCGGGGTATGAACACTGAAGCTTTCTTT. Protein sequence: CASSFRGMNTEAFF.

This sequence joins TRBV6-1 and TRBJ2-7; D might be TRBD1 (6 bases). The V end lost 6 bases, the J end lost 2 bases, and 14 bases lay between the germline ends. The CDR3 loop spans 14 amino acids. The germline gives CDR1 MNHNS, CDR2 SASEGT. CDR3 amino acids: CASRGDGTPYEQYF. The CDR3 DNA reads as TGTGCCAGCAGGGGGGATGGGACACCCTACGAGCAGTACTTC.

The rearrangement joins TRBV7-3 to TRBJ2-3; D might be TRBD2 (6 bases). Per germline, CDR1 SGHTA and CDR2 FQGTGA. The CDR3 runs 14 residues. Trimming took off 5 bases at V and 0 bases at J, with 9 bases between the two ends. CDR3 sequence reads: CASSVGLSTDTQYF. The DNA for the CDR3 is TGTGCCAGCAGCGTGGGACTGAGCACAGATACGCAGTATTTT. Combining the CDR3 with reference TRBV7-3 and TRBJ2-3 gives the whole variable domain GAGVSQTPSNKVTEKGKYVELRCDPISGHTALYWYRQSLGQGPEFLIYFQGTGAADDSGLPNDRFFAVRPEGSVSTLKIQRTERGDSAVYLCASSVGLSTDTQYFGPGTRLTVL.

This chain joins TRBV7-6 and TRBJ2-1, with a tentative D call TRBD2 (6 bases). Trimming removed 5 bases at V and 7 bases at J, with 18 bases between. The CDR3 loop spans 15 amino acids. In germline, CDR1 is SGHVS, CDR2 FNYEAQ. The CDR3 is CASSHGQGGLNEQFF. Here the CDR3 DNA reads TGTGCCAGCAGCCACGGCCAGGGTGGACTAAATGAGCAGTTCTTC.

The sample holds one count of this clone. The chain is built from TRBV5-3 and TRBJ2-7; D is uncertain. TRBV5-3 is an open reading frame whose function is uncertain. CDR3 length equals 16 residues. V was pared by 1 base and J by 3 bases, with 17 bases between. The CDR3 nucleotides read TGTGCCAGAAGCTTGTGGATCCCTGGACGTCACTACGAGCAGTACTTC. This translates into CARSLWIPGRHYEQYF.

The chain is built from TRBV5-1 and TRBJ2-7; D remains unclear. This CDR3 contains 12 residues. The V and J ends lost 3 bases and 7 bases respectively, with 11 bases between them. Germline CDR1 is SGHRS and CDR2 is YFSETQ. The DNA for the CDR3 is TGCGCCAGCAGCTATAATGGGCAAGAGCAGTACTTC. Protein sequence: CASSYNGQEQYF.

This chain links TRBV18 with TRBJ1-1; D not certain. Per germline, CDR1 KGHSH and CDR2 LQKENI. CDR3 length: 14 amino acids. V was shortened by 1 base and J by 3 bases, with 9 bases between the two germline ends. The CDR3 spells CASSPQGTDTEAFF. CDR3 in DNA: TGTGCCAGCTCACCACAGGGTACGGACACTGAAGCTTTCTTT.

CDR3 residues: CATSLSLFYEQYF. The DNA of the CDR3 is TGTGCCACCTCCCTCTCTCTCTTCTACGAGCAGTACTTC. V is TRBV15 and J is TRBJ2-7; D call uncertain. This CDR3 is built from 13 residues. CDR1 and CDR2 from the germline V gene are LNHNV and YYDKDF (reference sequence). V dropped 8 bases and J dropped 3 bases, with 14 bases sitting between them. Combining the CDR3 with reference TRBV15 and TRBJ2-7 gives the whole variable domain DAMVIQNPRYQVTQFGKPVTLSCSQTLNHNVMYWYQQKSSQAPKLLFHYYDKDFNNEADTPDNFQSRRPNTSFCFLDIRSPGLGDTAMYLCATSLSLFYEQYFGPGTRLTVT.

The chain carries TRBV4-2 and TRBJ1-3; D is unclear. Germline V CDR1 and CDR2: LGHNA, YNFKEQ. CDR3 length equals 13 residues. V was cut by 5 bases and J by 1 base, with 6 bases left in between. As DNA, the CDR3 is TGTGCCAGCAGCAGTGGGTCTGGAAACACCATATATTTT. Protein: CASSSGSGNTIYF.

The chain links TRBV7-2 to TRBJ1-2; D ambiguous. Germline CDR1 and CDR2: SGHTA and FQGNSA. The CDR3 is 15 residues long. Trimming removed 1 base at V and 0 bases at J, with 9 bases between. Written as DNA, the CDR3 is TGTGCCAGCAGCTTAGAGTGGGGAGCTAACTATGGCTACACCTTC. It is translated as CASSLEWGANYGYTF.

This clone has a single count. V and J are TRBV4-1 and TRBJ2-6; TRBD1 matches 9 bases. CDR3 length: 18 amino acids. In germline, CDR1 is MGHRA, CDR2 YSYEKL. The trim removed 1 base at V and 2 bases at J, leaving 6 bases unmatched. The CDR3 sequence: CASSQVGTGGAGANVLTF. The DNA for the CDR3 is TGCGCCAGCAGCCAAGTGGGAACAGGGGGCGCTGGGGCCAACGTCCTGACTTTC.

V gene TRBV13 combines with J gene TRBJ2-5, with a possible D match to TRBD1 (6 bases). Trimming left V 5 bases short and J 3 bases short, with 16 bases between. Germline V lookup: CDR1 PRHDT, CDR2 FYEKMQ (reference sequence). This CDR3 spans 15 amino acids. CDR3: CASSRRTDPKETQYF. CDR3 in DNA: TGTGCCAGCAGCCGACGGACAGACCCGAAAGAGACCCAGTACTTC. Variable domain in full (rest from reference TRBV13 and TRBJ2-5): AAGVIQSPRHLIKEKRETATLKCYPIPRHDTVYWYQQGPGQDPQFLISFYEKMQSDKGSIPDRFSAQQFSDYHSELNMSSLELGDSALYFCASSRRTDPKETQYFGPGTRLLVL.

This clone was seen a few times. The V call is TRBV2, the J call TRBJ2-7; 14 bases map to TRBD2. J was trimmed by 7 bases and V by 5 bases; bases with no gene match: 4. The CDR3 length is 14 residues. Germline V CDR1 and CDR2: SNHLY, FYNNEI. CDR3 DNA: TGTGCCAGCAGTCGAGGACTAGCGGGAGGTGAGCAGTACTTC. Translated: CASSRGLAGGEQYF.

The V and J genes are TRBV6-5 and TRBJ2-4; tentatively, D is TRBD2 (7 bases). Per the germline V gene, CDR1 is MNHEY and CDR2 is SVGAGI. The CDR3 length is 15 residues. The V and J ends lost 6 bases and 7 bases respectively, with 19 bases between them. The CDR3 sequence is CASSHSQTGGNIQYF. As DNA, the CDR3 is TGTGCCAGCAGCCACTCTCAAACGGGGGGCAACATTCAGTACTTC.

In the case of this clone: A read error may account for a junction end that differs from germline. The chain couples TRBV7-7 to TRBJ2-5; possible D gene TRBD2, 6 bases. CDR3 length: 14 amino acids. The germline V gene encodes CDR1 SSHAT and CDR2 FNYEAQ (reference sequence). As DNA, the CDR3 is TGTGCTAGCAGCTTAGCGCCCCAGGGAGGGACCCAGTACTTC. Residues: CASSLAPQGGTQYF.

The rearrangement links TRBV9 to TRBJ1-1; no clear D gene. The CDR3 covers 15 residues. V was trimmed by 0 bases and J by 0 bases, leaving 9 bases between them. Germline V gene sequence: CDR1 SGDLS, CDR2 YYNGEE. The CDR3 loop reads CASSVGGSVNTEAFF. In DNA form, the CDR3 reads TGTGCCAGCAGCGTAGGAGGTTCGGTGAACACTGAAGCTTTCTTT.

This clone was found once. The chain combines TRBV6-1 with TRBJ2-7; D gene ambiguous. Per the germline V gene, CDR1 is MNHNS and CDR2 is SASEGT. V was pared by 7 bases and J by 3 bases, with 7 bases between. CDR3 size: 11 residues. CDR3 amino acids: CASTGRYEQYF. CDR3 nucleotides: TGTGCCAGCACGGGCCGCTACGAGCAGTACTTC.

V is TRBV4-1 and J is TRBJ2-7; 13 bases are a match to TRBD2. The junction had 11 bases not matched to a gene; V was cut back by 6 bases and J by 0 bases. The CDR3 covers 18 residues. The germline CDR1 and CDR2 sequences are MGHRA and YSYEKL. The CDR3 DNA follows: TGCGCCAGCAGTAAGGGACTAGCGGGACCCGGAAACTCCTACGAGCAGTACTTC. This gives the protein CASSKGLAGPGNSYEQYF.

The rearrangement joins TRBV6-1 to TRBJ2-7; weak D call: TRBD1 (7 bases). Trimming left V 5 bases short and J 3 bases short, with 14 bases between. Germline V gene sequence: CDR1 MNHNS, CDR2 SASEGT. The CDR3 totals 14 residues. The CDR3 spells CASSLQGTFYEQYF. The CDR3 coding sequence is TGTGCCAGCAGTTTACAGGGGACTTTCTACGAGCAGTACTTC.

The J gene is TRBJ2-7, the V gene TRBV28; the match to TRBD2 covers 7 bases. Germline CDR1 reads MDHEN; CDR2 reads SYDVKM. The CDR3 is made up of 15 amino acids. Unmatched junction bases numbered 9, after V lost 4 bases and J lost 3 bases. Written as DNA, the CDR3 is TGTGCCAGCAGTTCGAGGTTAGCGGGCCGCTACGAGCAGTACTTC. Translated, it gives CASSSRLAGRYEQYF.

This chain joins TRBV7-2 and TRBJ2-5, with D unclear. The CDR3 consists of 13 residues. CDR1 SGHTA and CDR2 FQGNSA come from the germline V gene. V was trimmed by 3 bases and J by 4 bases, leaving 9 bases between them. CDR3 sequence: CASSFLVLETQYF. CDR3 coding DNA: TGTGCCAGCAGCTTCTTAGTTTTAGAGACCCAGTACTTC.

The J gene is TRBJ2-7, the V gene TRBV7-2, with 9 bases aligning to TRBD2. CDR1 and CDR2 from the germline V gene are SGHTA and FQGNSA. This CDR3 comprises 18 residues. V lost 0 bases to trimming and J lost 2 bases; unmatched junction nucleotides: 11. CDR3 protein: CASSLARGGTSRPYEQYF. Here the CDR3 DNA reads TGTGCCAGCAGCTTAGCGAGAGGTGGGACTAGCAGACCCTACGAGCAGTACTTC.

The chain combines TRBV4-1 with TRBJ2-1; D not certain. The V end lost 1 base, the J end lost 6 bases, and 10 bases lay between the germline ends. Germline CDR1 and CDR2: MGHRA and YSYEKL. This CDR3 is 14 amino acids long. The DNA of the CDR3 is TGCGCCAGCAGCCAAGGCCGGCAGTCCAATGAGCAGTTCTTC. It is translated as CASSQGRQSNEQFF.

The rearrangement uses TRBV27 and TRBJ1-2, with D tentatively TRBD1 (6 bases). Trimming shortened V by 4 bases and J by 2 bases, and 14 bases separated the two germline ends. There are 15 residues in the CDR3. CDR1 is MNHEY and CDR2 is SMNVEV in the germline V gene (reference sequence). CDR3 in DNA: TGTGCCAGCAGTTCTGGAGGACAGAGAAACTATGGCTACACCTTC. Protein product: CASSSGGQRNYGYTF.

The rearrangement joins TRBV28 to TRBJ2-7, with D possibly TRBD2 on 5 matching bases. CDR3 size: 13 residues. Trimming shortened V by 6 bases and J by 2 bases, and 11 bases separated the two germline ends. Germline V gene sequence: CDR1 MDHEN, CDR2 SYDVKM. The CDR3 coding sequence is TGTGCCAGCAGGTCCAGCGGAGCCTACGAGCAGTACTTC. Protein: CASRSSGAYEQYF. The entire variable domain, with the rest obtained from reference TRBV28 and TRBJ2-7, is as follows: DVKVTQSSRYLVKRTGEKVFLECVQDMDHENMFWYRQDPGLGLRLIYFSYDVKMKEKGDIPEGYSVSREKKERFSLILESASTNQTSMYLCASRSSGAYEQYFGPGTRLTVT.